This TCR beta chain came from a study of shared clonotypes between healthy human individuals. Study-level background: Three CD4 naive, three CD4 memory, two CD8 naive and one CD8 memory plate were used per donor.

Germline V gene sequence: CDR1 LGHNT, CDR2 FRNRAP. The CDR3 is made up of 14 amino acids. Trimming took off 6 bases at V and 4 bases at J, with 16 bases between the two ends. Deep-level running was used for the assay. Genomic DNA from each subset was divided evenly over several immunoSEQ plates. TCRdb keeps only in-frame clones here, not all; method: immunoSEQ multiplex PCR. The sample consists of millions of clones, roughly 92% of them appearing once. The sequenced sample was naive CD4+ T cells sorted from blood. Subset indicated: CD45RA+ positively selected. The rearrangement links TRBV12-5 to TRBJ2-7, with D possibly being TRBD1 (6 bases). This TCR was recovered from a man between 18 and 29 years old in good health. The CDR3 region has the DNA TGTGCTAGTGGCTCCGGGACACCTGGATACGAGCAGTACTTC. It is translated as CASGSGTPGYEQYF.